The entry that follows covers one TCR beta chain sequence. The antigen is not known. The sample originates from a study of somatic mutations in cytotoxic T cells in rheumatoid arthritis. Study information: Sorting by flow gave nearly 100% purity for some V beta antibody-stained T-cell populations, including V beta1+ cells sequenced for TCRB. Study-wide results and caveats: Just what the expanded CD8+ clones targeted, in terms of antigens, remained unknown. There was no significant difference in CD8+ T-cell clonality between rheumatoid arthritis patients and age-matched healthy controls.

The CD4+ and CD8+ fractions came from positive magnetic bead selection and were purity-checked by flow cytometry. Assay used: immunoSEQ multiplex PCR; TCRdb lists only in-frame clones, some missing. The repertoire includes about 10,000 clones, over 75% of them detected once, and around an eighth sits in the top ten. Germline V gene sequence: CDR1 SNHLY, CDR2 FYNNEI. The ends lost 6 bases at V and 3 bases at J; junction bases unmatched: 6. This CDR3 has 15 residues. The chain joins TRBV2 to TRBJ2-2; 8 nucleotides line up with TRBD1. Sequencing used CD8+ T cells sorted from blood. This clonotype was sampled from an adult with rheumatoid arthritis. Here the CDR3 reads CASRTGAGDTGELFF. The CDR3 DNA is TGTGCCAGCAGGACAGGGGCCGGGGACACCGGGGAGCTGTTTTTT.